This passage covers 3 T cell receptor beta chains from one sample sequenced in a study of cytomegalovirus exposure and HLA in healthy donors. PCR employed 60 Vbeta and 13 Jbeta primers. The method was immunoSEQ multiplex PCR; TCRdb's version includes in-frame clones alone and lacks a portion of them. Of some 160,000 clones listed, approximately 80% were seen once; the top ten hold 1.5% to 1.7%. The sequenced sample was PBMCs. These receptors were obtained from a woman between 18 and 30 years old in good health and CMV-seronegative.

The V gene is TRBV5-5, the J gene TRBJ1-2; 11 bases are a match to TRBD1. Germline loops: CDR1 SGHKS, CDR2 YYEKEE (reference sequence). The CDR3 spans 14 residues. J was trimmed by 8 bases and V by 3 bases; bases with no gene match: 6. The CDR3 reads CASSSDRGLGGYTF. The DNA of the CDR3 is TGTGCCAGCAGCTCGGACAGGGGGCTAGGGGGCTACACCTTC.

V usage is TRBV29-1 and J usage is TRBJ2-7, with D maybe TRBD2 (5 bases). V was trimmed by 1 base and J by 6 bases, leaving 13 bases between them. The CDR3 covers 13 residues. CDR1 and CDR2 (germline): SQVTM, ANQGSEA. The CDR3 region has the DNA TGCAGCGTTGAAGGTGGACTCGTATCCGAGCAGTACTTC. This gives the protein CSVEGGLVSEQYF.

The V and J genes are TRBV6-6 and TRBJ2-3; D gene ambiguous. V shed 0 bases and J shed 4 bases, with 8 bases lying between them. The CDR3 is 14 amino acids. CDR1 is MNHNY, CDR2 SVGAGI, per germline (reference sequence). The DNA of the CDR3 is TGTGCCAGCAGTTACTCGGCCGTCCCAGATACGCAGTATTTT. It encodes CASSYSAVPDTQYF.